These 12 T cell receptor beta chains were all obtained from the same sample, sequenced in a study of regulatory T cells in long-lasting Graves disease. Time point specified: persistent/refractory GD, antithyroid drugs over 5 years with positive TRAb. Preparation of the TCR library used RNA extracted from PBMCs. Investigators prepared the TCR beta libraries by applying iRepertoire HTBI primers and Arm-PCR of CDR3 regions. TCRdb passed the multiplex PCR reads through MiXCR, listing each CDR3 protein once. The sample records approximately 360,000 distinct CDR3 sequences, around 23% being singletons. The specimen was peripheral blood mononuclear cells (PBMCs), collected when the disease was refractory, from a patient treated with antithyroid drugs. The source of these receptors is a woman aged 35 to 49 with Graves disease.

This clonotype was detected ten times or more. This chain links TRBV6-1 with TRBJ2-7, with 11 bases aligning to TRBD2. Looked up from germline, CDR1 is MNHNS and CDR2 is SASEGT. With 7 bases clipped from V and 2 bases from J, the junction kept 7 bases outside the gene matches. The CDR3 runs 15 residues. The CDR3: CASKLTSGGTYEQYF. The CDR3 DNA sequence: TGTGCCAGCAAGTTAACTAGCGGGGGAACCTACGAGCAGTACTTC.

The chain has TRBV19 and TRBJ1-5; possible D gene TRBD1, 5 bases. The germline V gene has CDR1 LNHDA and CDR2 SQIVND (reference sequence). Trimming left V 7 bases short and J 0 bases short, with 13 bases between. The CDR3 extends over 15 amino acids. CDR3: CASNPTENSNQPQHF. The CDR3 DNA reads as TGTGCCAGTAACCCGACAGAGAATAGCAATCAGCCCCAGCATTTT.

This clonotype was counted many times. V is TRBV12-3 or TRBV12-4 and J is TRBJ2-7; D possibly corresponds to TRBD2 (6 bases). V shed 7 bases and J shed 0 bases, with 13 bases lying between them. This CDR3 is built from 14 residues. The CDR3 DNA sequence: TGTGCCAGCACCACCTCCGGGAGCTCCTACGAGCAGTACTTC. As protein: CASTTSGSSYEQYF.

This clonotype was seen at least ten times. The CDR3 spells CSARGRTDYEQYF. The CDR3 nucleotides read TGCAGTGCTAGAGGTCGGACAGATTACGAGCAGTACTTC. The genes are TRBV20-1 and TRBJ2-7; possible D gene TRBD1, 6 bases. There are 13 residues in the CDR3. Trimming shortened V by 1 base and J by 4 bases, and 11 bases separated the two germline ends. Looked up from germline, CDR1 is DFQATT and CDR2 is SNEGSKA (reference sequence).

This rearrangement joins TRBV6-2 or TRBV6-3 to TRBJ2-1, with D unclear. V was clipped by 5 bases and J by 3 bases, with 11 bases between them. The germline V gene encodes CDR1 MNHEY and CDR2 SVGEGT. The CDR3 is made up of 14 amino acids. CDR3 loop: CASSEDDDYNEQFF. The CDR3 DNA is TGTGCCAGCAGTGAAGACGATGACTACAATGAGCAGTTCTTC.

About this clonotype: A read error may be the cause here, since a much bigger clone is one base away. The chain is built from TRBV7-8 and TRBJ2-7, with TRBD1 matching over 9 bases. The CDR3 has 16 residues. Germline assignment: CDR1 SGHVS and CDR2 FQNEAQ. CDR3 DNA: TGTGCCAGCAGCACATCGGACAGGGGAGGGTCCTACGAGCTGTACTTC. This gives the protein CASSTSDRGGSYELYF.

This clonotype has at least ten counts. This chain links TRBV6-1 with TRBJ2-5, with D perhaps matching TRBD1 (6 bases). Germline V gene lookup returns CDR1 MNHNS and CDR2 SASEGT. The CDR3 loop spans 11 amino acids. The CDR3 sequence is CQTGVGETQYF. The DNA for the CDR3 is TGTCAGACAGGTGTTGGAGAGACCCAGTACTTC.

As regards this clonotype: A read error may explain this, as a much larger clone is one base away. The rearrangement links TRBV7-2 to TRBJ1-6, with 9 bases matching TRBD1. V lost 5 bases and J lost 11; bases outside the gene matches: 10. The CDR3 is made up of 15 amino acids. Germline V gene data show CDR1 as SGHTA and CDR2 as FQGNSA. CDR3 bases: TGTGCCAGCAGCCCGGGCCGGGACAGGGCGACACCCCTCCACTTT. Its protein is CASSPGRDRATPLHF.

CDR3 amino acids: CASSKAGSGQEETQYF. The DNA for the CDR3 is TGTGCCAGCAGCAAAGCTGGTAGTGGCCAGGAAGAGACCCAGTACTTC. This chain uses TRBV13 with TRBJ2-5; D is unclear. The germline V and J ends were trimmed by 5 bases and 3 bases, with 19 bases remaining between them. CDR1 is PRHDT, CDR2 FYEKMQ, per germline (reference sequence). CDR3 length: 16 amino acids. Filled out from reference TRBV13 and TRBJ2-5, the complete variable domain reads AAGVIQSPRHLIKEKRETATLKCYPIPRHDTVYWYQQGPGQDPQFLISFYEKMQSDKGSIPDRFSAQQFSDYHSELNMSSLELGDSALYFCASSKAGSGQEETQYFGPGTRLLVL.

This clonotype was seen a few times. The chain couples TRBV15 to TRBJ1-1, with a possible D match to TRBD1 (6 bases). CDR3 length: 14 residues. Trimming removed 0 bases at V and 4 bases at J, with 9 bases between. CDR1 is LNHNV, CDR2 YYDKDF, per germline (reference sequence). CDR3 amino acids: CATSRDRGGTEAFF. The CDR3 region has the DNA TGTGCCACCAGCAGAGACAGGGGAGGCACTGAAGCTTTCTTT.

About this clonotype: This clone may be a read error of a much larger clone one base away. Given the absence of the conserved phenylalanine or tryptophan at the CDR3 end, a read error is likely. V gene TRBV2 combines with J gene TRBJ1-1; possibly TRBD1 for D (5 bases). The CDR3 is 14 residues long. With 10 bases removed from V and 1 base from J, the gap between germline ends came to 16 bases. Germline CDR1 reads SNHLY; CDR2 reads FYNNEI. CDR3 region: CATLAGSANTEAFL. CDR3 DNA: TGTGCCACCCTGGCAGGGTCAGCGAACACTGAAGCTTTCCTT.

Concerning this clonotype itself: A much larger clone is a single base away; this may be a read error. The V and J genes are TRBV20-1 and TRBJ2-7, with D possibly being TRBD1 (6 bases). This CDR3 spans 16 amino acids. V lost 0 bases, J lost 5 bases, and 20 bases lay in between. CDR1 is DFQATT and CDR2 is SNEGSKA in the germline V gene (reference sequence). As DNA, the CDR3 is TGCAGTGCTAGAGACCTGGACAGTCAACTTCTCCACGAGCAGTACTTC. Translated, it gives CSARDLDSQLLHEQYF.